The next 22 T cell receptor beta chains were all read from a single sample in a study of blood T cell repertoires in COVID-19. Repertoires were generated with immunoSEQ multiplex PCR, while TCRdb's copy carries only in-frame clones and drops some. The sample gives over 55,000 clones, about nine tenths of which show up once; roughly 8% is in the top ten. The sequenced sample was peripheral blood. The receptors were gathered from a man aged 50 or older with active COVID-19.

The chain employs TRBV14 and TRBJ1-3; unclear D gene. The CDR3 length is 12 residues. Per germline, CDR1 SGHDN and CDR2 FVKESK. Trimming left V 7 bases short and J 8 bases short, with 12 bases between. CDR3 region: CASMRDTDTIYF. The CDR3 DNA reads TGTGCCAGCATGAGGGATACGGACACCATATATTTT.

The CDR3 coding sequence is TGTGCCAGCAGCGGCGGGGGACTAGCGGGGCCGTACCAAGAGACCCAGTACTTC. Amino acids: CASSGGGLAGPYQETQYF. The chain has TRBV27 and TRBJ2-5; TRBD2 aligns across 13 bases. The CDR3 extends over 18 amino acids. The ends lost 6 bases at V and 0 bases at J; junction bases unmatched: 10. Germline V gene sequence: CDR1 MNHEY, CDR2 SMNVEV (reference sequence).

CDR3 loop: CASSLVASGNRGELFF. The CDR3 DNA reads as TGTGCCAGCAGCTTAGTGGCTAGCGGGAACCGCGGGGAGCTGTTTTTT. The chain employs TRBV7-2 and TRBJ2-2; 9 bases line up with TRBD2. Trimming took 1 base from V and 7 from J; bases not matched to a gene: 7. The CDR3 is 16 amino acids. Germline V lookup: CDR1 SGHTA, CDR2 FQGNSA.

The chain is built from TRBV5-3 and TRBJ2-1; D remains ambiguous. TRBV5-3 is identified as an open reading frame with a role that is uncertain. V was shortened by 2 bases and J by 2 bases, with 11 bases between the two germline ends. The CDR3 consists of 15 residues. The CDR3, as DNA: TGTGCCAGAAGCTTCTCGCAGGTCCCCTACAATGAGCAGTTCTTC. This codes for CARSFSQVPYNEQFF.

V usage is TRBV12-2 and J usage is TRBJ2-3; the table names TRBD2, a call not compared with the DNA. TRBV12-2 is annotated as a pseudogene. The CDR3 runs to 24 residues. CDR3 DNA sequence: TGTGCAAGTCGCTTAGGGATTAGGGCGAGGGCTAGCGGGACCAGTCGGAGTAGCACAGATACGCAGTATTTT. Protein: CASRLGIRARASGTSRSSTDTQYF.

The rearrangement uses TRBV19 and TRBJ2-3; tentatively, D is TRBD1 (6 bases). The V gene lost 4 bases and the J gene lost 2 bases, with 13 bases spanning the gap. The CDR3 consists of 15 residues. The germline gives CDR1 LNHDA, CDR2 SQIVND (reference sequence). CDR3 residues: CASSNGQLFTDTQYF. CDR3 in DNA: TGTGCCAGTAGTAACGGACAGCTCTTCACAGATACGCAGTATTTT.

V gene TRBV27 combines with J gene TRBJ1-6; 9 nucleotides match TRBD1. Germline assignment: CDR1 MNHEY and CDR2 SMNVEV (reference sequence). The trim removed 4 bases at V and 6 bases at J, leaving 7 bases unmatched. This CDR3 comprises 16 residues. The CDR3 here is CASSWGQGMRNSPLHF. Written as DNA, the CDR3 is TGTGCCAGCAGTTGGGGACAGGGAATGCGTAATTCACCCCTCCACTTT.

The chain employs TRBV19 and TRBJ2-1; 13 bases agree with TRBD2. Germline V CDR1 and CDR2: LNHDA, SQIVND (reference sequence). The CDR3 spans 16 residues. The V and J ends lost 5 bases and 9 bases, in that order; junction bases with no gene match: 10. In nucleotides, the CDR3 is TGTGCCAGTAGTGTTAAGGGACTAGCGGGAAAGGTTGAGCAGTTCTTC. It encodes CASSVKGLAGKVEQFF.

The chain combines TRBV7-7 with TRBJ2-3; maybe TRBD1 (5 bases). The CDR3 sequence is 13 residues long. Germline assignment: CDR1 SSHAT and CDR2 FNYEAQ (reference sequence). The V end was cut by 4 bases, the J end by 4 bases, with 9 bases between. CDR3 amino acids: CASSSGHPDTQYF. The CDR3 region has the DNA TGTGCCAGCAGCTCCGGACATCCAGATACGCAGTATTTT.

This clone was found once. The chain has TRBV30 and TRBJ2-3; perhaps TRBD2 as D (7 bases). The V gene's germline CDR1 is GTSNPN and CDR2 SVGIG (reference sequence). V was pared by 5 bases and J by 6 bases, with 12 bases between. This CDR3 is built from 12 residues. CDR3 protein: CAWGRGWDTQYF. Written as DNA, the CDR3 is TGTGCCTGGGGGAGGGGGTGGGATACGCAGTATTTT.

The count of this clone is one. CDR3 sequence: CASSLQGMGTEKLFF. For the CDR3, the DNA is TGCGCCAGCAGTCTACAGGGGATGGGGACCGAAAAACTGTTTTTT. The chain uses TRBV4-1 and TRBJ1-4, with 7 bases fitting TRBD1. The CDR3 consists of 15 residues. V shed 6 bases, J shed 8 bases, and the junction held 12 bases outside the gene matches. The germline gives CDR1 MGHRA, CDR2 YSYEKL.

With regard to this clone: The junction shows a germline mismatch at one end, possibly a read error. The chain carries TRBV28 and TRBJ1-1; 8 bases match TRBD1. CDR3 length: 14 amino acids. CDR1 is MDHEN and CDR2 is SYDVKM in the germline V gene. The CDR3 reads CASNPSDRVQAGSF. Here the CDR3 DNA reads TGTGCCAGCAACCCGTCGGACAGGGTTCAAGCAGGATCCTTT.

The chain couples TRBV24-1 to TRBJ1-4; D remains ambiguous. The V and J ends lost 5 bases and 3 bases respectively, with 15 bases between them. The germline V gene encodes CDR1 KGHDR and CDR2 SFDVKD. This CDR3 is 16 amino acids long. CDR3 nucleotides: TGTGCCACCAGTGCCGCTGGTGGTAGTGCTAATGAAAAACTGTTTTTT. It codes for CATSAAGGSANEKLFF.

The chain links TRBV13 to TRBJ2-6, with 8 bases fitting TRBD1. The CDR3 length is 17 residues. Per the germline V gene, CDR1 is PRHDT and CDR2 is FYEKMQ (reference sequence). J was trimmed by 0 bases and V by 5 bases; bases with no gene match: 6. Here the CDR3 reads CASSLRQGSSGANVLTF. CDR3 coding DNA: TGTGCCAGCAGCCTCCGACAGGGGAGCTCTGGGGCCAACGTCCTGACTTTC.

This clone showed up just once. The CDR3 is CASSPASTDTQYF. In nucleotides, the CDR3 is TGTGCCAGCAGCCCAGCGAGCACAGATACGCAGTATTTT. The rearrangement uses TRBV3-1 (or the pseudogene TRBV3-2) and TRBJ2-3; D remains unclear. Germline loops: CDR1 LGHDT, CDR2 YNNKEL (reference sequence). V dropped 4 bases and J dropped 0 bases, with 5 bases sitting between them. The CDR3 totals 13 residues.

This chain connects TRBV4-1 to TRBJ1-1, with a tentative D call TRBD1 (6 bases). This CDR3 has 14 amino acids. V shed 0 bases and J shed 1 base, with 6 bases lying between them. Germline V CDR1 and CDR2: MGHRA, YSYEKL. The CDR3 is CASSQETGNTEAFF. In DNA form, the CDR3 reads TGCGCCAGCAGCCAAGAGACAGGGAACACTGAAGCTTTCTTT.

The chain employs TRBV28 and TRBJ2-1; 12 bases fit TRBD2. Trimming removed 9 bases from V and 0 bases from J; junction bases left unmatched: 3. The CDR3 totals 15 residues. The germline V gene encodes CDR1 MDHEN and CDR2 SYDVKM. This CDR3 reads CARSTSGSSYNEQFF. The CDR3 region has the DNA TGTGCCAGATCGACTAGCGGGAGCTCCTACAATGAGCAGTTCTTC.

The chain combines TRBV12-3 or TRBV12-4 with TRBJ2-2; 7 bases fit TRBD1. The length of the CDR3 is 13 residues. Losses at the gene ends were 6 bases for V and 3 bases for J; bases not matched to a gene: 1. The CDR3 DNA reads as TGTGCCAGCAGCAGGGGGTACACCGGGGAGCTGTTTTTT. It codes for CASSRGYTGELFF.

The chain employs TRBV6-5 and TRBJ2-5; 9 bases are a match to TRBD1. Trimming took 6 bases from V and 5 from J; bases not matched to a gene: 10. Per germline, CDR1 MNHEY and CDR2 SVGAGI. This CDR3 has 15 residues. The CDR3 coding sequence is TGTGCCAGCAGACGACAGGGGGAGGGGTTGGAGACCCAGTACTTC. This translates into CASRRQGEGLETQYF.

V and J are TRBV7-2 and TRBJ2-7; 10 bases are a match to TRBD1. CDR3 length equals 15 residues. The V gene's germline CDR1 is SGHTA and CDR2 FQGNSA. With V trimmed by 1 base and J by 6 bases, 6 bases remained unmatched. CDR3 residues: CASSLEGQGWGEQYF. As DNA, the CDR3 is TGTGCCAGCAGCTTAGAGGGACAGGGGTGGGGCGAGCAGTACTTC.

The chain is built from TRBV19 and TRBJ1-5, with D possibly matching TRBD1 (5 bases). Between the trimmed V and J ends, which lost 3 bases and 4 bases, there was a span of 19 bases. The CDR3 consists of 17 residues. CDR1 is LNHDA, CDR2 SQIVND, per germline (reference sequence). For the CDR3, the DNA is TGTGCCAGTAGTATGGCTCAACCGGGACTGACGAATCAGCCCCAGCATTTT. Its protein is CASSMAQPGLTNQPQHF.

The J gene is TRBJ2-3, the V gene TRBV7-8, with 10 positions matching TRBD2. With 6 bases clipped from V and 5 bases from J, the junction kept 2 bases outside the gene matches. The CDR3 is 13 amino acids. Germline CDR1 reads SGHVS; CDR2 reads FQNEAQ. The CDR3 here is CASRRTSGDTQYF. In nucleotides, the CDR3 is TGTGCCAGCAGGAGGACTAGCGGAGATACGCAGTATTTT.